Here is one TCR beta chain with its context. Its antigen is still unknown. Base qualities are not at hand, and no much larger clone is one base apart. The sample belongs to a study of OX40 agonist ivuxolimab in advanced cancers. Concerning the study at large: Ivuxolimab was an agonistic, fully human IgG2 monoclonal antibody directed against OX40 (CD134), a costimulatory receptor. Intravenous ivuxolimab was administered to patients every 2 weeks at six dose levels: 0.01, 0.1, 0.3, 1.5, 3 and 10 mg/kg. Among the roughly 52 dose-escalation patients, around 20 had hepatocellular carcinoma, 15 melanoma, 9 renal cell carcinoma and 9 head and neck cancer. The dose-escalation cohort was 80% to 90% male with a mean age of about 65 years, ranging from roughly 20 to 80. Patients were allowed to have had prior anti-PD-1, anti-PD-L1 or anti-CTLA-4 therapy, and approximately 40% of the dose-escalation patients had previously received checkpoint inhibitors. Partial responses were achieved by three dose-escalation patients, of whom one had hepatocellular carcinoma and two had cutaneous melanoma. Peripheral TCRbeta sequencing was intended to test whether TCR sequence diversity was altered and clonal T-cell expansion was caused by ivuxolimab. The monotherapy dose-escalation portion (N ≈ 52 patients) of the phase I ivuxolimab trial is reported in the paper. What the authors observed across the whole study: In the 0.1-3.0 mg/kg groups, partial responders had among the lowest normalized peripheral clonal expansion, particularly in CD8+ T cells. Low levels of normalized T-cell clonal expansion were also seen in some patients who did not respond. Antigen specificity was not determined for the clonally expanded peripheral T cells. On average, CD8+ T cells showed more expanded clones than CD4+ T cells after ivuxolimab. At doses from 0.1 to 3.0 mg/kg, clonal expansion was seen in both CD4+ and CD8+ blood T cells between baseline and week 6.

The trial excluded patients who had a history of autoimmune disease or were on systemic immunosuppression. Peripheral blood for TCR sequencing was collected from all dose cohorts at baseline, on cycle 4 day 1, and on cycle 7 day 1. The samples were drawn from a first-in-human, open-label, multicenter phase I dose-escalation trial of ivuxolimab. Adults with locally advanced or metastatic head and neck squamous cell, hepatocellular, melanoma or renal cell carcinoma were enrolled in the trial. Before TCR sequencing, CD4+ T cells and CD8+ T cells from peripheral blood were sorted into separate populations. Including the terminal cysteine and phenylalanine, the CDR3 comprises 14 residues. CDR3 DNA only is kept here, 42 bases in frame from base 1. Deletion took 1 base off V and 0 bases off J, with a span of 4 bases between the germline ends. From the germline V gene, CDR1 is SGHTA and CDR2 is FQGNSA. Genomic DNA was extracted from sorted cells for sequencing of the TCRbeta CDR3 region. The immunoSEQ Assay was used for sequencing of TCRbeta CDR3 regions. Held by TCRdb, this immuneACCESS table contains in-frame sequences only and omits some clones. Under half of the omission traces to an unresolved V gene where checked; the cause of the rest is unknown. The sample data list roughly 70,000 clones, and about 88% of these were observed just once. 3% to 4% of the sample is taken by the ten largest.

This receptor chain uses TRBV7-2 and TRBJ1-3; confidence is insufficient to name the D gene. The clonotype was recovered from an adult with an advanced solid tumor such as melanoma, head and neck, liver or kidney cancer. The source material was CD4+ or CD8+ T cells sorted from blood, sampled in a trial of the OX40 agonist ivuxolimab. In nucleotides, the sequence is TGTGCCAGCAGCTTAGGCACCTCTGGAAACACCATATATTTT. The resulting protein is CASSLGTSGNTIYF.